This TCR beta chain was documented in a study of blood T cell repertoires in COVID-19. Trimming removed 2 bases from V and 5 bases from J, with 8 bases in between. The CDR3 loop spans 13 amino acids. Germline V gene data show CDR1 as SGHRS and CDR2 as YFSETQ. Sequencing was performed with immunoSEQ multiplex PCR; in TCRdb, only in-frame clones are kept and a portion is missing. The table has 130,000 to 150,000 clones, 84% seen once; the top ten hold about 38%. The sample comprised peripheral blood. The chain is built from TRBV5-1 and TRBJ1-3; tentatively, D is TRBD1 (5 bases). The TCR comes from a human donor in a cohort sampled during active COVID-19. The CDR3 loop is CASSLGDRNTIYF. As DNA, the CDR3 is TGCGCCAGCAGCTTAGGGGATAGAAACACCATATATTTT. The full variable domain, in which reference TRBV5-1 and TRBJ1-3 provide the parts outside the CDR3, is KAGVTQTPRYLIKTRGQQVTLSCSPISGHRSVSWYQQTPGQGLQFLFEYFSETQRNKGNFPGRFSGRQFSNSRSEMNVSTLELGDSALYLCASSLGDRNTIYFGEGSWLTVV.